One sample yielded the 23 T cell receptor beta chains listed below, sequenced in a study of T cell responses to AZD1222 COVID-19 vaccine. Method: immunoSEQ multiplex PCR; TCRdb's copy keeps in-frame clones and lacks some. In the table there are more than 150,000 clones, more than 70% of which are singletons. Sequencing was performed on peripheral blood, taken 28 days after the second AZD1222 dose. Source of these receptors: an adult who received the AZD1222 COVID-19 vaccine.

The chain recombines TRBV9 with TRBJ1-4; no definite D call. Trimming left V 0 bases short and J 16 bases short, with 25 bases between. CDR1 and CDR2 (germline): SGDLS, YYNGEE. This CDR3 is built from 16 residues. DNA for the CDR3: TGTGCCAGCAGCGTAGAAGCTCTCCCGGAGCAAGACCAACCGTTTTTT. Residues: CASSVEALPEQDQPFF.

V usage is TRBV5-1 and J usage is TRBJ2-2, with TRBD2 matching over 7 bases. Trimming took 4 bases from V and 2 from J; bases not matched to a gene: 8. CDR3 length: 16 amino acids. Germline V lookup: CDR1 SGHRS, CDR2 YFSETQ. CDR3 residues: CASSILPSGNTGELFF. The CDR3 DNA reads as TGCGCCAGCAGCATCTTGCCTAGCGGAAACACCGGGGAGCTGTTTTTT.

The chain employs TRBV29-1 and TRBJ2-3, with D perhaps given as TRBD1 or TRBD2 (5 bases each). Trimming cost V 4 bases and J 3 bases, with 20 bases left between them. The CDR3 extends over 16 amino acids. CDR1 is SQVTM, CDR2 ANQGSEA, per germline. CDR3 bases: TGCAGCGTTGCTCCACCGGGACGGTGGTGGACAGATACGCAGTATTTT. As protein: CSVAPPGRWWTDTQYF.

The rearrangement uses TRBV9 and TRBJ2-3; no definite D call. This CDR3 spans 15 amino acids. The germline CDR1 and CDR2 sequences are SGDLS and YYNGEE. Trimming stripped 0 bases from V and 0 bases from J, with 8 bases between. The CDR3 is CASSVGQVSTDTQYF. CDR3 bases: TGTGCCAGCAGCGTAGGTCAGGTCAGCACAGATACGCAGTATTTT.

This clone appeared once. CDR3 nucleotides: TGTGCCAGCAGCACCCGGGACGCCGCCATATATTTT. Translating gives CASSTRDAAIYF. The chain carries TRBV7-9 and TRBJ1-3, with TRBD1 as a possible D gene (5 bases). The CDR3 runs 12 residues. V was cut by 5 bases and J by 11 bases, with 13 bases left in between. Germline assignment: CDR1 SEHNR and CDR2 FQNEAQ (reference sequence).

V is TRBV7-3 and J is TRBJ2-3; D gene uncertain. Looked up from germline, CDR1 is SGHTA and CDR2 is FQGTGA. Trimming removed 5 bases from V and 0 bases from J, with 9 bases in between. The CDR3 totals 14 residues. The CDR3 loop is CASSGPQSTDTQYF. As DNA, the CDR3 is TGTGCCAGCAGCGGTCCACAAAGCACAGATACGCAGTATTTT.

This rearrangement joins TRBV10-1 to TRBJ1-4, with TRBD1 identical over 8 bases. With V trimmed by 4 bases and J by 5 bases, 9 bases remained unmatched. Germline V gene sequence: CDR1 WNHNN, CDR2 SYGVQD (reference sequence). The CDR3 is made up of 16 amino acids. The CDR3 here is CASSGLNRGINEKLFF. For the CDR3, the DNA is TGCGCCAGCAGTGGACTCAACAGGGGGATAAATGAAAAACTGTTTTTT.

This clone was counted many times. V usage is TRBV27 and J usage is TRBJ1-5, with D perhaps matching TRBD1 (6 bases). Trimming pared 8 bases from V and 3 bases from J, leaving 17 bases between. This CDR3 comprises 15 residues. Germline CDR1 and CDR2: MNHEY and SMNVEV (reference sequence). This CDR3 is CASGRGTRFNQPQHF. In nucleotides, the CDR3 is TGTGCCAGCGGGAGGGGGACAAGATTCAATCAGCCCCAGCATTTT.

This chain joins TRBV23-1 and TRBJ2-5; D uncertain. TRBV23-1 belongs to the ORF category, with a function that is uncertain. This CDR3 contains 15 residues. V was clipped by 7 bases and J by 1 base, with 16 bases between them. The DNA for the CDR3 is TGCGCCAGCATAAGATGGGCAGTCGCCCAAGAGACCCAGTACTTC. Its translation: CASIRWAVAQETQYF.

V and J are TRBV12-3 or TRBV12-4 and TRBJ2-5; weak D call: TRBD1 (7 bases). CDR3 length: 13 amino acids. V gave up 5 bases and J gave up 5 bases, with 12 bases separating them. The CDR3 reads CASSAGGSETQYF. CDR3 nucleotides: TGTGCCAGCAGTGCAGGGGGGTCGGAGACCCAGTACTTC.

The chain couples TRBV5-1 to TRBJ2-1, with 10 nucleotides matching TRBD2. After removal of 7 bases from V and 2 bases from J, the junction contained 3 bases not matched to a gene. The CDR3 has 14 amino acids. The germline V gene has CDR1 SGHRS and CDR2 YFSETQ. The DNA of the CDR3 is TGCGCCAGCGGAAGCGGGGGGGCCTACAATGAGCAGTTCTTC. This gives the protein CASGSGGAYNEQFF.

The J gene is TRBJ1-1, the V gene TRBV28; possibly TRBD1 for D (6 bases). Germline loops: CDR1 MDHEN, CDR2 SYDVKM. The CDR3 totals 15 residues. Trimming took 2 bases from V and 11 from J, leaving 21 bases between them. This CDR3 is CASSLGGAGHPAAFF. As DNA, the CDR3 is TGTGCCAGCAGTTTAGGGGGGGCAGGGCACCCAGCGGCTTTCTTT.

The table lists this clone with a count of one. The rearrangement uses TRBV5-6 and TRBJ2-3, with 8 nucleotides matching TRBD1. The CDR3 length is 13 residues. V dropped 4 bases and J dropped 4; count of bases not matched to a gene: 2. CDR1 is SGHDT and CDR2 is YYEEEE in the germline V gene. CDR3 coding DNA: TGTGCCAGCAGCCCCAGGGGGCCAGATACGCAGTATTTT. The encoded protein is CASSPRGPDTQYF.

Only a few counts were recorded for this clone. V and J are TRBV30 and TRBJ2-2; TRBD2 matches at 12 bases. With V trimmed by 5 bases and J by 7 bases, 8 bases remained unmatched. Germline-derived CDR1 and CDR2 are GTSNPN and SVGIG (reference sequence). The CDR3 spans 15 residues. DNA of the CDR3: TGTGCCTGGGGCCCCAAGGGACTAGCGGGCGGGGAGCTGTTTTTT. This encodes CAWGPKGLAGGELFF.

This sequence joins TRBV18 and TRBJ2-7; no clear D gene. This CDR3 spans 12 amino acids. V dropped 2 bases and J dropped 9 bases, with 11 bases sitting between them. The germline V gene has CDR1 KGHSH and CDR2 LQKENI. The CDR3 loop reads CASSPKGLGQYF. CDR3 bases: TGTGCCAGCTCACCAAAGGGTCTGGGGCAGTACTTC.

The rearrangement uses TRBV7-2 and TRBJ2-1, with D perhaps matching TRBD1 (6 bases). Germline V lookup: CDR1 SGHTA, CDR2 FQGNSA. The CDR3 spans 15 residues. Between the trimmed V and J ends, which lost 5 bases and 2 bases, there was a span of 13 bases. The DNA of the CDR3 is TGTGCCAGCAGCGGCCGGACAGACCCCTACAATGAGCAGTTCTTC. Protein product: CASSGRTDPYNEQFF.

J is TRBJ2-2 and V is TRBV20-1; the D gene is possibly TRBD1 (6 bases). CDR1 and CDR2 from the germline V gene are DFQATT and SNEGSKA (reference sequence). The V and J ends lost 3 bases and 0 bases respectively, with 11 bases between them. The CDR3 consists of 15 residues. CDR3 sequence: CSASLAGANTGELFF. CDR3 DNA: TGCAGTGCTAGTTTGGCAGGGGCGAACACCGGGGAGCTGTTTTTT.

This chain links TRBV5-1 with TRBJ1-1; 7 nucleotides match TRBD1. The CDR3 consists of 15 residues. The junction had 8 bases not matched to a gene; V was cut back by 3 bases and J by 3 bases. Germline CDR1 and CDR2: SGHRS and YFSETQ. CDR3 in amino acids: CASSSLTGRDTEAFF. CDR3 sequence (DNA): TGCGCCAGCAGCTCGTTGACAGGGAGGGACACTGAAGCTTTCTTT.

The chain is built from TRBV28 and TRBJ2-2; 11 bases are a match to TRBD1. The CDR3 contains 15 residues. Germline CDR1 is MDHEN and CDR2 is SYDVKM. The V gene end was trimmed by 4 bases and the J gene end by 3 bases; junction bases not matched to a gene: 1. Written as DNA, the CDR3 is TGTGCCAGCAGTTCGGGACAGGGGGACACCGGGGAGCTGTTTTTT. Translation: CASSSGQGDTGELFF.

The chain carries TRBV28 and TRBJ2-4; D is unclear. V dropped 3 bases and J dropped 1 base, with 10 bases sitting between them. The length of the CDR3 is 15 residues. Germline V lookup: CDR1 MDHEN, CDR2 SYDVKM. In DNA, the CDR3 is TGTGCCAGCAGTTTTTCATTCGGTGCCAAAAACATTCAGTACTTC. Encoded protein: CASSFSFGAKNIQYF. The entire variable domain, with the rest obtained from reference TRBV28 and TRBJ2-4, is as follows: DVKVTQSSRYLVKRTGEKVFLECVQDMDHENMFWYRQDPGLGLRLIYFSYDVKMKEKGDIPEGYSVSREKKERFSLILESASTNQTSMYLCASSFSFGAKNIQYFGAGTRLSVL.

V usage is TRBV27 and J usage is TRBJ2-7, with 10 nucleotides matching TRBD1. J gave up 5 bases and V 0 bases, and 7 bases lay outside the gene matches. CDR1 MNHEY and CDR2 SMNVEV come from the germline V gene (reference sequence). CDR3 length: 16 amino acids. CDR3 loop: CASSLSPGQGSNEQYF. CDR3 DNA: TGTGCCAGCAGTTTATCTCCGGGACAGGGGTCGAACGAGCAGTACTTC.

The chain joins TRBV25-1 to TRBJ1-1; D is perhaps TRBD1 (6 bases). CDR1 MGHDK and CDR2 SYGVNS come from the germline V gene. The CDR3 contains 14 residues. V lost 7 bases, J lost 5 bases, and 17 bases lay in between. CDR3 loop: CASNLGRGGTEAFF. Here the CDR3 DNA reads TGTGCCAGCAACTTGGGCAGGGGAGGGACTGAAGCTTTCTTT.

The V call is TRBV3-1 (or the pseudogene TRBV3-2), the J call TRBJ2-7; TRBD2 agrees at 8 bases. The CDR3 totals 15 residues. The junction had 6 bases not matched to a gene; V was cut back by 3 bases and J by 2 bases. The germline V gene encodes CDR1 LGHDT and CDR2 YNNKEL (reference sequence). The CDR3 DNA is TGTGCCAGCAGCCAGACACTAGCGGCCCCCTACGAGCAGTACTTC. It is translated as CASSQTLAAPYEQYF.